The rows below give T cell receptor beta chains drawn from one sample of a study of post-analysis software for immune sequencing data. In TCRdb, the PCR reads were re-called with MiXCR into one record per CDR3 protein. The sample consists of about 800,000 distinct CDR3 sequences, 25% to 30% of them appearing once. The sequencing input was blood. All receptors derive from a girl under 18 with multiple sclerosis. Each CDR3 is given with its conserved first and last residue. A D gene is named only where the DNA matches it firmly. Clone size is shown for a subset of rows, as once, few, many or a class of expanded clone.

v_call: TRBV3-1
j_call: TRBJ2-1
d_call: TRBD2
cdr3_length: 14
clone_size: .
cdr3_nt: TGTGCCAGCAGCCAAGAGACTAGCGACAATGAGCAGTTCTTC
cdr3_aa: CASSQETSDNEQFF

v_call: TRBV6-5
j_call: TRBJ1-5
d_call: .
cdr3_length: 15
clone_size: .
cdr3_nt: TGTGCCAGCAGCAAAAGACAGACCGACTCACGGCCCCAGCATTTT
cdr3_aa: CASSKRQTDSRPQHF

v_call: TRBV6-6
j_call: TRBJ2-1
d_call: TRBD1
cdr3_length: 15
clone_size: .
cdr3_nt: TGTGCCAGCAGCCGTCTTGGACAGGGCAGGAATGAGCAGTTCTTC
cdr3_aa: CASSRLGQGRNEQFF

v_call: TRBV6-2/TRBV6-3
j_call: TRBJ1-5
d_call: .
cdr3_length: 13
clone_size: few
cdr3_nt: TGTGCCAGCAGTAACAGGGAGAATCAGCCCCAGCATTTT
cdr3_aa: CASSNRENQPQHF

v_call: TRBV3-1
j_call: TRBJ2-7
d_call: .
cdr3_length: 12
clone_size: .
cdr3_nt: TGTGCCAGCAGCCGGTGGGACTACGAGCAGTACTTC
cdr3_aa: CASSRWDYEQYF

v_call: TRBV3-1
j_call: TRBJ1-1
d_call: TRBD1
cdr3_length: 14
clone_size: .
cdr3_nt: TGTGCCAGCAGCCCCCGGGACAGGGCCACTGAAGCTTTCTTT
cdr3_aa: CASSPRDRATEAFF

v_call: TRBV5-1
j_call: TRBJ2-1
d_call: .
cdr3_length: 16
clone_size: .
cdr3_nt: TGCGCCAGCAGCAACGACCTGCTACGGAAATACAATGAGCAGTTCTTC
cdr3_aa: CASSNDLLRKYNEQFF

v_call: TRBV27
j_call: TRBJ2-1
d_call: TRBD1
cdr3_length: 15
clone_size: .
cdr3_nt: TGTGCCAGCAGCCTCGACAGGGGGAGCCACAATGAGCAGTTCTTC
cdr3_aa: CASSLDRGSHNEQFF

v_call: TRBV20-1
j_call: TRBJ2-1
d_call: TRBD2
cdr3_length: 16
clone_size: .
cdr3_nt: TGCAGTACTAGTATAGATGCGGGAGGGCCTAGGAATGAGCAGTTCTTC
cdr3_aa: CSTSIDAGGPRNEQFF

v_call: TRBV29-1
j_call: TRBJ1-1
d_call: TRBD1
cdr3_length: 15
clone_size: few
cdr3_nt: TGCAGCGTTCCAGCTAACGGACAGGGGGGCACTGAAGCTTTCTTT
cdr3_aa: CSVPANGQGGTEAFF

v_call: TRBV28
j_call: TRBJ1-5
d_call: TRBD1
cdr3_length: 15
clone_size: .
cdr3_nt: TGTGCCAGCAGTCTGCGAGGGGGCGATCACCAGCCCCAGCATTTT
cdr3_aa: CASSLRGGDHQPQHF

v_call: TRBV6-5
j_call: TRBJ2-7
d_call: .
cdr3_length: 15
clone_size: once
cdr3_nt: TGTGCCAGCAGTTCGGGGCAGGGGCTCCCCTACGAGCAGTACTTC
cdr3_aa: CASSSGQGLPYEQYF

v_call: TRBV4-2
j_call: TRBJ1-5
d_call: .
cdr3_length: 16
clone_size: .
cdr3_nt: TGTGCCAGCAGCCAAGGGGGCCAGGGGCGCAATCAGCCCCAGCATTTT
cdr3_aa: CASSQGGQGRNQPQHF

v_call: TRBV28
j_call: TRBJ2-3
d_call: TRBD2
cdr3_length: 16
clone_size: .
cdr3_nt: TGTGCTAGCAGGCGCCGGGTCGGGGGGGCCACAGATACGCAGTATTTT
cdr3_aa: CASRRRVGGATDTQYF

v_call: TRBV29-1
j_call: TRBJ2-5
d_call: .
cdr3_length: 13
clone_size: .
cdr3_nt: TGCAGCGTTGTTGTGGCCAGAGGGGAGACCCAGTACTTC
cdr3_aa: CSVVVARGETQYF

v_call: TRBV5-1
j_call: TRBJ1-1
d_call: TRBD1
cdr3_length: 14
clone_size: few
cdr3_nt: TGCGCCAGCAGTTCTCGACAGGGGAGCACTGAAGCTTTCTTT
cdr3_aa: CASSSRQGSTEAFF

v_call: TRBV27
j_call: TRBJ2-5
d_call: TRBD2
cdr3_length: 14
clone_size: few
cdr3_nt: TGTGCCAGCAGTTTCGGGGGGGACGGAGAGACCCAGTACTTC
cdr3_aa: CASSFGGDGETQYF

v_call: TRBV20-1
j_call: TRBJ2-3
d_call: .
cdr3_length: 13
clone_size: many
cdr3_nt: TGCAGTGCTTGGACAGGAGGGGCAGATACGCAGTATTTT
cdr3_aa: CSAWTGGADTQYF

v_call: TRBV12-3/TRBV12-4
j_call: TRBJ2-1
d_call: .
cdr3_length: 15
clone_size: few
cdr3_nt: TGTGCCAGCAGTTTATTCGGGGGCTCCTACAATGAGCAGTTCTTC
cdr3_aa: CASSLFGGSYNEQFF

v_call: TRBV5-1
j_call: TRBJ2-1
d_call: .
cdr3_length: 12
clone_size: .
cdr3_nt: TGCGCCAGCCGCCTGGGGTCCAATGAGCAGTTCTTC
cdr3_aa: CASRLGSNEQFF

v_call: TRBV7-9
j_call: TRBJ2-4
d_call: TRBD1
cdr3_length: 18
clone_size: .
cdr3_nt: TGTGCCAGCAGCTTATCGGCCCAGGGGGCGGGGGCCAAAAACATTCAGTACTTC
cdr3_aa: CASSLSAQGAGAKNIQYF

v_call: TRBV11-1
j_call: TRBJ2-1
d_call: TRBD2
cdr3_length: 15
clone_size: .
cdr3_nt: TGTGCCAGCAGCGCCCGACTAGCGGGGAACAATGAGCAGTTCTTC
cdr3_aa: CASSARLAGNNEQFF

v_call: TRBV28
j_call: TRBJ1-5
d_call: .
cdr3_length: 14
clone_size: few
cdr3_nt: TGTGCCAGCAGTTTGCGGGGGGGCAATCAGCCCCAGCATTTT
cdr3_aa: CASSLRGGNQPQHF

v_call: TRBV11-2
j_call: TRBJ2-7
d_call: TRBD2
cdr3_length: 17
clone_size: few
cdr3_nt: TGTGCCAGCAGCGCCCCGGGACTAGCGGGAGTAACCTACGAGCAGTACTTC
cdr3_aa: CASSAPGLAGVTYEQYF